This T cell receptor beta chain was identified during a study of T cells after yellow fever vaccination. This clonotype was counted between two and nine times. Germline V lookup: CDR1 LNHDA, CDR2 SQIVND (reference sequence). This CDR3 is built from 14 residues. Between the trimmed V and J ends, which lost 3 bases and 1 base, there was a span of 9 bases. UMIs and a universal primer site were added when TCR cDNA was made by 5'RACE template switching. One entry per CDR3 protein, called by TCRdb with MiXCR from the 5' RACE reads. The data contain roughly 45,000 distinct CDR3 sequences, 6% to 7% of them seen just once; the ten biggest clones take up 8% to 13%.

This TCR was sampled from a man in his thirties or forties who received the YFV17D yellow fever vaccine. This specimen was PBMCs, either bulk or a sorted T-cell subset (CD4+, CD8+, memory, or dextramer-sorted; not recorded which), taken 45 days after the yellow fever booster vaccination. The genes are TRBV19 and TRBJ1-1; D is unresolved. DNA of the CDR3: TGTGCCAGTAGTATGGGCGGATGGAACACTGAAGCTTTCTTT. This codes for CASSMGGWNTEAFF.